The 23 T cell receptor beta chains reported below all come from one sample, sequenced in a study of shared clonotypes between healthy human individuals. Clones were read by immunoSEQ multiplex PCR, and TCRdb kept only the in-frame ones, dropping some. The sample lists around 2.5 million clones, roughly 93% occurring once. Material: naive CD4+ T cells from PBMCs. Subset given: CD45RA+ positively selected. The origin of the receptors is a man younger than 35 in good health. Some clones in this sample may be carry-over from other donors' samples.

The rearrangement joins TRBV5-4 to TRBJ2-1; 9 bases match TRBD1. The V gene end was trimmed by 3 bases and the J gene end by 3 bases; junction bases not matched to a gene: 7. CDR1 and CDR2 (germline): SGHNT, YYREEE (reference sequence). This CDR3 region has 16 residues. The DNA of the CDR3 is TGTGCCAGCAGCTCGAGAACAGGGGGCAACTACAATGAGCAGTTCTTC. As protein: CASSSRTGGNYNEQFF.

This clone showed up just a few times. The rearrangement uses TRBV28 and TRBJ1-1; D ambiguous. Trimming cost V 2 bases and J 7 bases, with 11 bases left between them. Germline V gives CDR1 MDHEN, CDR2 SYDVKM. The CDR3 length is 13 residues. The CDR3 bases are TGTGCCAGCAGTTTAAGTTCTGAAGGTGAAGCTTTCTTT. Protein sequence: CASSLSSEGEAFF.

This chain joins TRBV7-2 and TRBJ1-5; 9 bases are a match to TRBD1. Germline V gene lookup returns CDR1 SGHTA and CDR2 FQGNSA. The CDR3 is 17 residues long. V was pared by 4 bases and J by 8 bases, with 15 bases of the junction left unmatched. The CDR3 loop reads CASSSNSGQGGSEPQHF. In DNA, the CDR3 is TGTGCCAGCAGCTCTAATTCGGGACAGGGCGGGTCGGAGCCCCAGCATTTT.

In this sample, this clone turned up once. The CDR3 bases are TGTGCCAGTACCCCAGTGGGATGGGGGTATAGCAATCAGCCCCAGCATTTT. Protein sequence: CASTPVGWGYSNQPQHF. The V gene is TRBV19, the J gene TRBJ1-5; a weak D match, TRBD1 (5 bases). Looked up from germline, CDR1 is LNHDA and CDR2 is SQIVND (reference sequence). The V gene lost 7 bases and the J gene lost 0 bases, with 19 bases spanning the gap. CDR3 length equals 17 residues.

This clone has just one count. This CDR3 is CASSPTGTGIYEQYF. In DNA form, the CDR3 reads TGTGCCAGTAGTCCGACCGGGACAGGGATCTACGAGCAGTACTTC. The J gene is TRBJ2-7, the V gene TRBV19; 9 bases align to TRBD1. This CDR3 has 15 residues. V lost 5 bases to trimming and J lost 3 bases; unmatched junction nucleotides: 8. The germline V gene has CDR1 LNHDA and CDR2 SQIVND (reference sequence).

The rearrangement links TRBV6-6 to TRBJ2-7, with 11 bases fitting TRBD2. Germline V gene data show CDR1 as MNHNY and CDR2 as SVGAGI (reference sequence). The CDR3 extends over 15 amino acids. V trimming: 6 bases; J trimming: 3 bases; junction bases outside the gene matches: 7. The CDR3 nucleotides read TGTGCCAGCAGCCCCGAGGGACTAGCGGTCTACGAGCAGTACTTC. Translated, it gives CASSPEGLAVYEQYF.

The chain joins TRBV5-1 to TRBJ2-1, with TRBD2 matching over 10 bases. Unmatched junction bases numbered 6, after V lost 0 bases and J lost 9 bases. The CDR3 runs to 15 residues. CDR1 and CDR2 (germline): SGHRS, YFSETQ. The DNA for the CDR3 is TGCGCCAGCAGCTTGGCCGGATCTAGCGGGAGTGAGCAGTTCTTC. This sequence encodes CASSLAGSSGSEQFF.

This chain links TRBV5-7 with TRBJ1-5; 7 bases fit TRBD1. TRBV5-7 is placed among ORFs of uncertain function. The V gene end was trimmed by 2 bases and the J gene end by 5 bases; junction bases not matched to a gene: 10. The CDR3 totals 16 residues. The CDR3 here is CASSFSPTGWHQPQHF. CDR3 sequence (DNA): TGTGCCAGCAGCTTTAGCCCGACAGGGTGGCATCAGCCCCAGCATTTT.

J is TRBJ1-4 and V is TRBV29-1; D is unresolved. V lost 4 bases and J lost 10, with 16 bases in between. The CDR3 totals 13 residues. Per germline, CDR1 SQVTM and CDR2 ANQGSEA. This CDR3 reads CSVGPRLGGKLFF. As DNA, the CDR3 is TGCAGCGTTGGGCCCCGACTAGGCGGAAAACTGTTTTTT.

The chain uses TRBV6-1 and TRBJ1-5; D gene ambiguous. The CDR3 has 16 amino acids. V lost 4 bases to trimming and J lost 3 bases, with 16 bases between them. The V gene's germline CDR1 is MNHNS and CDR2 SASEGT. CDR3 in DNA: TGTGCCAGCAGTGTTGCGAGGAGGGCGGACAATCAGCCCCAGCATTTT. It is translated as CASSVARRADNQPQHF.

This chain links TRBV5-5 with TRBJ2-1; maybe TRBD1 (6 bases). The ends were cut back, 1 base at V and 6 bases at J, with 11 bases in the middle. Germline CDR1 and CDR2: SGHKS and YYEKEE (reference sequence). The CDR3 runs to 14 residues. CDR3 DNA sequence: TGTGCCAGCAGCTTGCTCGTGACAGGCAATGAGCAGTTCTTC. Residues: CASSLLVTGNEQFF.

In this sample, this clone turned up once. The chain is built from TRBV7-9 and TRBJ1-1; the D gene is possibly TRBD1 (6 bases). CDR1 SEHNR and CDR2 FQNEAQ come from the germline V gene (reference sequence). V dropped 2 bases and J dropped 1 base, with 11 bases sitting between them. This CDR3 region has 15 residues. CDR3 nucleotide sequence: TGTGCCAGCAGCTTAACCCCGGGACAGAACACTGAAGCTTTCTTT. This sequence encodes CASSLTPGQNTEAFF.

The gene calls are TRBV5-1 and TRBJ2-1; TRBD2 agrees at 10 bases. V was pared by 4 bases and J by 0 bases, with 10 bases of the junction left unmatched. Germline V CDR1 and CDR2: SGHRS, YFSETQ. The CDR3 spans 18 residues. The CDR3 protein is CASSRDRSSGSSYNEQFF. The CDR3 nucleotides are TGCGCCAGCAGCAGGGACAGGTCTAGCGGGAGCTCCTACAATGAGCAGTTCTTC.

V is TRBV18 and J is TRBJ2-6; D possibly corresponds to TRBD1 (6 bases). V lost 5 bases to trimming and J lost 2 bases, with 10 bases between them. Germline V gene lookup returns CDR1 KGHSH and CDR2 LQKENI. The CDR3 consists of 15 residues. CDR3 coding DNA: TGTGCCAGCTCATCGAACAGGGCTGGGGCCAACGTCCTGACTTTC. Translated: CASSSNRAGANVLTF.

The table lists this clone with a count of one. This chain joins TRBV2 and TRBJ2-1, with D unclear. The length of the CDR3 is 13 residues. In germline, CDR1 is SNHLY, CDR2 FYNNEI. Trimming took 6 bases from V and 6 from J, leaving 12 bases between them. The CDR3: CASRGESGNEQFF. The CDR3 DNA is TGTGCCAGCAGGGGCGAGTCGGGCAATGAGCAGTTCTTC.

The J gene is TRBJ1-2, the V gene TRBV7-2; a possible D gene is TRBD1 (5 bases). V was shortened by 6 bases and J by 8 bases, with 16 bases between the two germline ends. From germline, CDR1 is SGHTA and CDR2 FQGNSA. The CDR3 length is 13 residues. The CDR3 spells CASRSEVGTGYTF. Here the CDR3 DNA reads TGTGCCAGCAGGTCGGAGGTTGGGACCGGCTACACCTTC. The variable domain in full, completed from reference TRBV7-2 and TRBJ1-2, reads GAGVSQSPSNKVTEKGKDVELRCDPISGHTALYWYRQSLGQGLEFLIYFQGNSAPDKSGLPSDRFSAERTGGSVSTLTIQRTQQEDSAVYLCASRSEVGTGYTFGSGTRLTVV.

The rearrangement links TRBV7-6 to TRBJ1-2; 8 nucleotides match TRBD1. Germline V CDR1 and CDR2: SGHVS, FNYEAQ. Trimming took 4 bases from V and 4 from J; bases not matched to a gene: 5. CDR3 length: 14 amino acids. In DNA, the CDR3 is TGTGCCAGCAGCTCCTTAGGACAGGGCTATGGCTACACCTTC. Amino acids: CASSSLGQGYGYTF. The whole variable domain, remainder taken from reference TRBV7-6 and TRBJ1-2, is GAGVSQSPRYKVTKRGQDVALRCDPISGHVSLYWYRQALGQGPEFLTYFNYEAQQDKSGLPNDRFSAERPEGSISTLTIQRTEQRDSAMYRCASSSLGQGYGYTFGSGTRLTVV.

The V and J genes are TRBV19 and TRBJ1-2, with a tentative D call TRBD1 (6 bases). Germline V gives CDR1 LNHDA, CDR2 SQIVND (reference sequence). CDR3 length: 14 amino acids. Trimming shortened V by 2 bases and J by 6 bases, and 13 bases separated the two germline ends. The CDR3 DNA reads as TGTGCCAGTAGTATATACAGGGTTGGGAATGGCTACACCTTC. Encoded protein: CASSIYRVGNGYTF. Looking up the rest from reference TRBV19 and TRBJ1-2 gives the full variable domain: DGGITQSPKYLFRKEGQNVTLSCEQNLNHDAMYWYRQDPGQGLRLIYYSQIVNDFQKGDIAEGYSVSREKKESFPLTVTSAQKNPTAFYLCASSIYRVGNGYTFGSGTRLTVV.

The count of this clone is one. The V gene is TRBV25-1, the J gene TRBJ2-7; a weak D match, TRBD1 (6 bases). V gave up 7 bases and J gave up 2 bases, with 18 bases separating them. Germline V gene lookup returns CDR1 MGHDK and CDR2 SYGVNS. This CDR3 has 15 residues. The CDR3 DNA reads TGTGCCAGCACCCAAGGCCACGGGACACCCTACGAGCAGTACTTC. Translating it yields CASTQGHGTPYEQYF.

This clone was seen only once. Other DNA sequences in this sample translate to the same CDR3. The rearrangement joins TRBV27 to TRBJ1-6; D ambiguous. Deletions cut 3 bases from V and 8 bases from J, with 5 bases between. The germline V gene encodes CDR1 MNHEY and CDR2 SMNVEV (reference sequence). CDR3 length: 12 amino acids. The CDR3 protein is CASSLGDSPLHF. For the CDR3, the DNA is TGTGCCAGCAGTTTGGGCGATTCACCCCTCCACTTT.

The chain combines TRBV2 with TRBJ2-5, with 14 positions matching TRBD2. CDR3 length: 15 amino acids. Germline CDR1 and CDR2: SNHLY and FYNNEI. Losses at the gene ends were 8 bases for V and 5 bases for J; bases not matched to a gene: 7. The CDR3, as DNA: TGTGCCAGCTCCGGGACTAGCGGGAGAGGGGAGACCCAGTACTTC. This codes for CASSGTSGRGETQYF.

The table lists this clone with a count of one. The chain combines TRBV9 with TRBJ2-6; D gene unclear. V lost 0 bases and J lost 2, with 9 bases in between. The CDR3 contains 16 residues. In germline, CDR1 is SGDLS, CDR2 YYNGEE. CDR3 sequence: CASSVEGLAGANVLTF. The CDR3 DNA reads TGTGCCAGCAGCGTAGAGGGATTAGCTGGGGCCAACGTCCTGACTTTC.

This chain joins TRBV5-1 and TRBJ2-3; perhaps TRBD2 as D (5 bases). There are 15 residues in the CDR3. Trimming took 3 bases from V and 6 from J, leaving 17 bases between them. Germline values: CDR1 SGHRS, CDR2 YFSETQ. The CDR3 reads CASSWNKPGKDTQYF. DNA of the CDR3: TGCGCCAGCAGCTGGAACAAACCCGGGAAGGATACGCAGTATTTT.